This TCR beta chain was found in a study of T cell responses to AZD1222 COVID-19 vaccine. Some clones are missing from TCRdb's copy, which holds only in-frame ones; the method was immunoSEQ multiplex PCR. The sample records 160,000 or so clones, 92% being singletons. Study-wide findings and caveats: Repertoires in all cases were sampled only once the peak T cell response had passed. Just a handful of AZD1222 recipients tested seropositive at baseline. Unmutated variant regions are reportedly targeted by nearly half of spike-specific TCRs.

In the case of this clone: What it binds is unknown.

The CDR3 is 15 amino acids. Germline-derived CDR1 and CDR2 are MRHNA and SNTAGT. V shed 0 bases, J shed 5 bases, and the junction held 2 bases outside the gene matches. Sequenced here: peripheral blood, sampled 28 days after the second AZD1222 dose. This chain connects TRBV6-4 to TRBJ2-1; the match to TRBD2 covers 9 bases. This receptor was obtained from an adult who received the AZD1222 COVID-19 vaccine. CDR3 sequence reads: CASSDSSSGDNEQFF. CDR3 nucleotides: TGTGCCAGCAGTGACTCGTCTAGCGGGGACAATGAGCAGTTCTTC.